Listed here are 9 T cell receptor beta chains from one sample, sequenced in a study of monozygotic twins with inflammatory bowel disease (dated by TCRdb to between 2017 and 2020). Libraries were made using 5' RACE. TCRdb names Illumina HiSeq 2500 as the instrument used. TCRdb reprocessed the public reads and reports one entry per CDR3 protein sequence, without DNA. The table kept for this sample lists under 150,000 distinct CDR3 sequences. The biggest ten clones account for 2.4% of the sample. Material for sequencing was blood. These receptors all stem from a human donor with ulcerative colitis or Crohn's disease, or a healthy co-twin of an affected twin (not recorded which).

The chain employs TRBV5-6 and TRBJ2-7. The CDR3 spans 14 residues. In germline, CDR1 is SGHDT, CDR2 YYEEEE. The CDR3 region is CASSLGFGSYEQYF.

The chain is built from TRBV20-1 and TRBJ2-3; the TRBD1 assignment by TCRdb is unverifiable without DNA. Germline CDR1 and CDR2: DFQATT and SNEGSKA (reference sequence). This CDR3 is built from 13 residues. CDR3 region: CSASPRTGDTQYF.

The rearrangement uses TRBV14 and TRBJ2-7; the TRBD1 assignment by TCRdb is unverifiable without DNA. The CDR3 consists of 15 residues. Germline CDR1 SGHDN, CDR2 FVKESK. CDR3 sequence reads: CASSQEISTGYEHYF.

The gene calls are TRBV12-3 or TRBV12-4 and TRBJ1-4; TCRdb proposes TRBD1, but this gene call is untestable without DNA. This CDR3 spans 19 amino acids. The CDR3 spells CASSSFFVAPGDKVEKLFF.

The chain carries TRBV11-2 and TRBJ2-7. The CDR3 consists of 12 residues. From germline, CDR1 is SGHAT and CDR2 FQNNGV. CDR3 loop: CASSLPEYEQYF.

The gene calls are TRBV7-2 and TRBJ1-1; absent DNA, TCRdb's TRBD1 call cannot be checked. The CDR3 is 11 amino acids. CDR1 and CDR2 (germline): SGHTA, FQGNSA. The CDR3 region is CASSLFGGAFF.

This chain joins TRBV4-3 and TRBJ2-7; the D call of TRBD2 rests on TCRdb alone, since no DNA is present to check it. The CDR3 has 16 amino acids. Looked up from germline, CDR1 is LGHNA and CDR2 is YSLEER. CDR3: CASSQQPGLATYEQYF.

Here the CDR3 reads CASSPRDYNEQFF. The chain recombines TRBV7-2 with TRBJ2-1; the TRBD1 assignment by TCRdb is unverifiable without DNA. Germline CDR1 reads SGHTA; CDR2 reads FQGNSA. This CDR3 contains 13 residues.

The CDR3: CASSQDAAISYNEQFF. The chain carries TRBV4-2 and TRBJ2-1. The CDR3 runs 16 residues. Germline V gives CDR1 LGHNA, CDR2 YNFKEQ.